Listed here are 27 T cell receptor beta chains from one sample, sequenced in a study of cytomegalovirus exposure and HLA in healthy donors. In the PCR, 60 Vbeta and 13 Jbeta primers were used. Using immunoSEQ multiplex PCR, the repertoire was profiled, and TCRdb retains in-frame clones only, with some absent. In total, the table holds fewer than 110,000 clones. Sequencing was done on a sample of PBMCs. The receptors derive from a man in his forties in good health and CMV-seronegative.

The chain employs TRBV4-3 and TRBJ2-2; D unresolved. The CDR3 totals 16 residues. The V end lost 0 bases, the J end lost 6 bases, and 14 bases lay between the germline ends. Looked up from germline, CDR1 is LGHNA and CDR2 is YSLEER. Here the CDR3 reads CASSQDSSSRAGELFF. DNA for the CDR3: TGCGCCAGCAGCCAAGACTCAAGCTCCCGGGCCGGGGAGCTGTTTTTT.

V is TRBV6-4 and J is TRBJ2-1, with 11 bases identical to TRBD2. The CDR3 consists of 17 residues. Germline V gives CDR1 MRHNA, CDR2 SNTAGT. With V trimmed by 5 bases and J by 2 bases, 8 bases remained unmatched. CDR3 DNA: TGTGCCAGCAGTCCGGGCTTAGCGGGAGGGGCCTACAATGAGCAGTTCTTC. Amino acid sequence: CASSPGLAGGAYNEQFF.

This chain uses TRBV6-1 with TRBJ2-5; 11 bases match TRBD2. The J call may be faulty, since TRBJ2-7 better matches the DNA end. This CDR3 has 15 amino acids. The germline V gene encodes CDR1 MNHNS and CDR2 SASEGT. CDR3 sequence reads: CASSEVAGGLDEQYF. The CDR3 DNA is TGTGCCAGCAGTGAGGTAGCGGGGGGGCTTGACGAGCAGTACTTC.

The chain uses TRBV29-1 and TRBJ2-7, with 10 bases matching TRBD1. CDR3 length: 14 amino acids. V dropped 7 bases and J dropped 4; count of bases not matched to a gene: 10. From germline, CDR1 is SQVTM and CDR2 ANQGSEA. The DNA for the CDR3 is TGCAGCGGTACCGGGACAGGGGTTTGGTACGAGCAGTACTTC. Protein product: CSGTGTGVWYEQYF.

The chain has TRBV7-9 and TRBJ2-3; 14 bases match TRBD2. With 2 bases clipped from V and 9 bases from J, the junction kept 4 bases outside the gene matches. Per the germline V gene, CDR1 is SEHNR and CDR2 is FQNEAQ (reference sequence). The CDR3 spans 15 residues. CDR3: CASSLTGTSGSTQYF. The CDR3 nucleotides are TGTGCCAGCAGCTTAACTGGGACTAGCGGGAGCACGCAGTATTTT.

This rearrangement joins TRBV7-8 to TRBJ2-2; no clear D. V shed 3 bases and J shed 0 bases, with 5 bases lying between them. Germline V gene sequence: CDR1 SGHVS, CDR2 FQNEAQ. This CDR3 region has 14 residues. CDR3 in amino acids: CASSLATNTGELFF. DNA for the CDR3: TGTGCCAGCAGCTTGGCCACGAACACCGGGGAGCTGTTTTTT. Together with reference TRBV7-8 and TRBJ2-2, the CDR3 gives the full variable domain: GAGVSQSPRYKVAKRGQDVALRCDPISGHVSLFWYQQALGQGPEFLTYFQNEAQLDKSGLPSDRFFAERPEGSVSTLKIQRTQQEDSAVYLCASSLATNTGELFFGEGSRLTVL.

The J gene is TRBJ2-3, the V gene TRBV5-4; D possibly corresponds to TRBD2 (6 bases). From germline, CDR1 is SGHNT and CDR2 YYREEE (reference sequence). Trimming left V 0 bases short and J 2 bases short, with 13 bases between. CDR3 length: 16 amino acids. In DNA, the CDR3 is TGTGCCAGCAGCTTGGAGGCGGGGACCATCACAGATACGCAGTATTTT. Its protein is CASSLEAGTITDTQYF.

The V gene is TRBV28, the J gene TRBJ2-7; the D gene is possibly TRBD1 (6 bases). V dropped 5 bases and J dropped 6 bases, with 11 bases sitting between them. The CDR3 consists of 12 residues. The germline gives CDR1 MDHEN, CDR2 SYDVKM. This chain's CDR3 is CASSKQGREQYF. DNA for the CDR3: TGTGCCAGCAGTAAACAGGGTCGCGAGCAGTACTTC.

The CDR3 DNA reads as TGTGCCAGCAGCTTACCTGCAGGTCAGGGCGGCACTGAAGCTTTCTTT. Its protein product is CASSLPAGQGGTEAFF. The chain links TRBV7-9 to TRBJ1-1, with a weak D call TRBD1 (5 bases). V lost 2 bases to trimming and J lost 4 bases, with 17 bases between them. CDR1 and CDR2 from the germline V gene are SEHNR and FQNEAQ (reference sequence). CDR3 length: 16 residues.

The chain employs TRBV6-5 and TRBJ2-3; D is possibly TRBD2 (5 bases). Trimming shortened V by 1 base and J by 1 base, and 12 bases separated the two germline ends. Per the germline V gene, CDR1 is MNHEY and CDR2 is SVGAGI. The CDR3 length is 16 residues. Here the CDR3 reads CASSYFSGIGTDTQYF. CDR3 coding DNA: TGTGCCAGCAGTTACTTCTCGGGAATTGGCACAGATACGCAGTATTTT.

V is TRBV9 and J is TRBJ2-7, with TRBD2 matching over 14 bases. Germline CDR1 reads SGDLS; CDR2 reads YYNGEE. The CDR3 is 15 residues long. Trimming cost V 4 bases and J 6 bases; bases outside gene matches: 6. Here the CDR3 reads CASSLLGLAGGEQYF. The CDR3 DNA follows: TGTGCCAGCAGCCTCTTAGGACTAGCGGGAGGCGAGCAGTACTTC.

J is TRBJ1-6 and V is TRBV7-9, with a tentative D call TRBD1 (6 bases). The germline V and J ends were trimmed by 5 bases and 5 bases, with 16 bases remaining between them. The CDR3 length is 16 residues. Germline CDR1 SEHNR, CDR2 FQNEAQ (reference sequence). The chain's CDR3 is CASSIAGTSDNSPLHF. The CDR3, as DNA: TGTGCCAGCAGCATCGCCGGGACATCCGATAATTCACCCCTCCACTTT.

The rearrangement uses TRBV7-2 and TRBJ1-5; a weak D match, TRBD1 (6 bases). The CDR3 sequence is 15 residues long. CDR1 and CDR2 from the germline V gene are SGHTA and FQGNSA. V dropped 5 bases and J dropped 10 bases, with 21 bases sitting between them. CDR3 coding DNA: TGTGCCAGCAGCCCGCAGACAGGCCGGCTTAGCCCCCAGCATTTT. Its translation is CASSPQTGRLSPQHF.

The genes are TRBV12-2 and TRBJ1-5; TRBD1, the table's D call, was not compared with the DNA. TRBV12-2 is a pseudogene locus. CDR3 length: 18 amino acids. The CDR3 region is CASRYERQSDPINQPQHF. CDR3 sequence (DNA): TGTGCAAGTCGCTACGAGAGACAGTCGGATCCGATCAATCAGCCCCAGCATTTT.

This rearrangement joins TRBV27 to TRBJ2-5; perhaps TRBD1 as D (6 bases). The CDR3 is 15 residues long. In germline, CDR1 is MNHEY, CDR2 SMNVEV (reference sequence). V shed 3 bases and J shed 4 bases, with 15 bases lying between them. For the CDR3, the DNA is TGTGCCAGCAGTTTCGGTGGCCGAGGGGGAGAGACCCAGTACTTC. Protein product: CASSFGGRGGETQYF.

The rearrangement joins TRBV9 to TRBJ2-5; D call uncertain. Trimming left V 0 bases short and J 2 bases short, with 11 bases between. CDR1 SGDLS and CDR2 YYNGEE come from the germline V gene. The CDR3 is 15 residues long. The CDR3 loop reads CASSVGPGGQETQYF. CDR3 nucleotides: TGTGCCAGCAGCGTAGGCCCAGGTGGACAAGAGACCCAGTACTTC.

The chain combines TRBV6-1 with TRBJ2-7; tentatively, D is TRBD2 (5 bases). V dropped 1 base and J dropped 4 bases, with 8 bases sitting between them. The CDR3 sequence is 13 residues long. Germline V gene sequence: CDR1 MNHNS, CDR2 SASEGT. This chain's CDR3 is CASSEEGDYEQYF. In DNA form, the CDR3 reads TGTGCCAGCAGTGAAGAGGGAGATTACGAGCAGTACTTC.

This chain links TRBV27 with TRBJ2-3; weak D call: TRBD2 (5 bases). Germline-derived CDR1 and CDR2 are MNHEY and SMNVEV (reference sequence). The CDR3 has 18 residues. V lost 8 bases, J lost 2 bases, and 26 bases lay in between. The CDR3 nucleotides are TGTGCCAGCCGTAGGTTCTCCTCCTTTCAGCGGCTCACAGATACGCAGTATTTT. Protein: CASRRFSSFQRLTDTQYF.

The rearrangement joins TRBV18 to TRBJ1-1, with D perhaps TRBD1 (5 bases). The CDR3 covers 17 residues. The V and J ends lost 2 bases and 3 bases respectively, with 19 bases between them. Germline loops: CDR1 KGHSH, CDR2 LQKENI. Here the CDR3 DNA reads TGTGCCAGCTCACCAATTTCGGGGGGTACGGTTCACACTGAAGCTTTCTTT. Protein sequence: CASSPISGGTVHTEAFF. Full variable domain (remainder filled in from reference TRBV18 and TRBJ1-1): NAGVMQNPRHLVRRRGQEARLRCSPMKGHSHVYWYRQLPEEGLKFMVYLQKENIIDESGMPKERFSAEFPKEGPSILRIQQVVRGDSAAYFCASSPISGGTVHTEAFFGQGTRLTVV.

The chain links TRBV14 to TRBJ2-4; D might be TRBD1 (6 bases). V was shortened by 2 bases and J by 4 bases, with 15 bases between the two germline ends. The germline gives CDR1 SGHDN, CDR2 FVKESK. CDR3 size: 16 residues. The CDR3 nucleotides are TGTGCCAGCAGCCAAACAAAGGGGCAGGGGAAAAACATTCAGTACTTC. It yields the protein CASSQTKGQGKNIQYF.

The genes are TRBV18 and TRBJ1-4, with D tentatively TRBD1 (6 bases). Germline assignment: CDR1 KGHSH and CDR2 LQKENI. The CDR3 has 17 amino acids. V shed 5 bases and J shed 1 base, with 17 bases lying between them. CDR3 coding DNA: TGTGCCAGCTCAGGACAGATCACACAGAGAACTAATGAAAAACTGTTTTTT. Amino acids: CASSGQITQRTNEKLFF. The full variable domain, with the rest looked up from reference TRBV18 and TRBJ1-4, is NAGVMQNPRHLVRRRGQEARLRCSPMKGHSHVYWYRQLPEEGLKFMVYLQKENIIDESGMPKERFSAEFPKEGPSILRIQQVVRGDSAAYFCASSGQITQRTNEKLFFGSGTQLSVL.

The chain couples TRBV18 to TRBJ2-7, with D perhaps matching TRBD2 (5 bases). Germline CDR1 is KGHSH and CDR2 is LQKENI. V lost 2 bases to trimming and J lost 1 base, with 6 bases between them. The CDR3 has 13 amino acids. CDR3 sequence reads: CASSPKRSYEQYF. The DNA for the CDR3 is TGTGCCAGCTCACCAAAGCGGTCCTACGAGCAGTACTTC.

The chain combines TRBV27 with TRBJ2-7; TRBD1 might be the D (5 bases). V lost 3 bases and J lost 2, with 8 bases in between. The germline gives CDR1 MNHEY, CDR2 SMNVEV (reference sequence). This CDR3 is 13 amino acids long. The CDR3 loop reads CASSFSTAYEQYF. DNA of the CDR3: TGTGCCAGCAGTTTCTCGACAGCCTACGAGCAGTACTTC.

The chain uses TRBV19 and TRBJ1-2; D remains unclear. Germline V gives CDR1 LNHDA, CDR2 SQIVND (reference sequence). V lost 5 bases to trimming and J lost 5 bases, with 12 bases between them. The CDR3 covers 13 residues. The CDR3 sequence: CASSPREGYGYTF. The CDR3 DNA reads as TGTGCCAGTAGTCCCCGTGAGGGTTATGGCTACACCTTC.

The V call is TRBV19, the J call TRBJ2-1, with 7 bases that match TRBD1. The CDR3 has 14 residues. CDR1 and CDR2 from the germline V gene are LNHDA and SQIVND (reference sequence). With 7 bases clipped from V and 9 bases from J, the junction kept 12 bases outside the gene matches. In DNA form, the CDR3 reads TGTGCCAGTACCCCGACAGGGTTAAGGGGTGAGCAGTTCTTC. As protein: CASTPTGLRGEQFF. The full variable domain, in which reference TRBV19 and TRBJ2-1 provide the parts outside the CDR3, is DGGITQSPKYLFRKEGQNVTLSCEQNLNHDAMYWYRQDPGQGLRLIYYSQIVNDFQKGDIAEGYSVSREKKESFPLTVTSAQKNPTAFYLCASTPTGLRGEQFFGPGTRLTVL.

The V and J genes are TRBV5-1 and TRBJ1-1; 9 nucleotides line up with TRBD1. J lost 11 bases, V lost 4 bases, and 9 bases had no gene match. CDR3 length: 13 amino acids. Germline CDR1 is SGHRS and CDR2 is YFSETQ. The CDR3 coding sequence is TGCGCCAGCAGCGCCCGGGACAGGGAACGTGCTTTCTTT. This encodes CASSARDRERAFF.

In DNA form, the CDR3 reads TGTGCCAGCAGGACTAGTTACGGCACTGAAGCTTTCTTT. It codes for CASRTSYGTEAFF. The chain carries TRBV6-5 and TRBJ1-1; no clear D. Trimming stripped 6 bases from V and 4 bases from J, with 12 bases between. CDR1 MNHEY and CDR2 SVGAGI come from the germline V gene. This CDR3 contains 13 residues.